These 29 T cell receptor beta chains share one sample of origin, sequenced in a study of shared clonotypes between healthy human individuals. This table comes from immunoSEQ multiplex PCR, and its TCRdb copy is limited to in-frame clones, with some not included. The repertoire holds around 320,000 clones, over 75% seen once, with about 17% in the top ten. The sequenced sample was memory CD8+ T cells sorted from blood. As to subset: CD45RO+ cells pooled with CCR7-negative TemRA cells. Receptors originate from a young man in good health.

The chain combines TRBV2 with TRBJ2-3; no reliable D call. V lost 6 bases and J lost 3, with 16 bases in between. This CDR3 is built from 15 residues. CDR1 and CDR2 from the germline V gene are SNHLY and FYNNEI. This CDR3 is CASRDRNGFTDTQYF. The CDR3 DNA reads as TGTGCCAGCAGGGACCGTAACGGGTTTACAGATACGCAGTATTTT. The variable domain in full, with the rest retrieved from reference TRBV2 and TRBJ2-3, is EPEVTQTPSHQVTQMGQEVILRCVPISNHLYFYWYRQILGQKVEFLVSFYNNEISEKSEIFDDQFSVERPDGSNFTLKIRSTKLEDSAMYFCASRDRNGFTDTQYFGPGTRLTVL.

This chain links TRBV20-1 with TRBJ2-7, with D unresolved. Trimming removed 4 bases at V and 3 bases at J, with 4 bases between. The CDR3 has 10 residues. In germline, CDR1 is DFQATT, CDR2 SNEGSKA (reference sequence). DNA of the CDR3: TGCAGTGCTATACACTACGAGCAGTACTTC. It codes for CSAIHYEQYF.

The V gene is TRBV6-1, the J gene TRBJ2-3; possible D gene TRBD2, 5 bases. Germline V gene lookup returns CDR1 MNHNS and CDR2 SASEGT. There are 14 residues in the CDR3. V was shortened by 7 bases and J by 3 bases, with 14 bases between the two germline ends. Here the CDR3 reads CASTQFGVTDTQYF. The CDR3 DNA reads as TGTGCCAGCACCCAATTCGGGGTAACAGATACGCAGTATTTT.

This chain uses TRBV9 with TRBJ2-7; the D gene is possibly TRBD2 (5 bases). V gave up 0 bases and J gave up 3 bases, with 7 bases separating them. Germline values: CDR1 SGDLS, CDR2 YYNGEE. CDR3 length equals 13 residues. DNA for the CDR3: TGTGCCAGCAGCGTAGTAGAGGGCTACGAGCAGTACTTC. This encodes CASSVVEGYEQYF.

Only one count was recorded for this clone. CDR3: CASSWEPSYEQYF. CDR3 sequence (DNA): TGCGCCAGCAGCTGGGAACCATCCTACGAGCAGTACTTC. This chain links TRBV5-1 with TRBJ2-7; no firm D call. Germline V gene lookup returns CDR1 SGHRS and CDR2 YFSETQ. The V end lost 3 bases, the J end lost 1 base, and 8 bases lay between the germline ends. This CDR3 is 13 amino acids long.

The chain's CDR3 is CASATGRTYEQYF. CDR3 nucleotide sequence: TGTGCCAGCGCGACAGGGAGGACCTACGAGCAGTACTTC. V usage is TRBV2 and J usage is TRBJ2-7; tentatively, D is TRBD1 (7 bases). Germline CDR1 and CDR2: SNHLY and FYNNEI. This CDR3 has 13 residues. Trimming left V 8 bases short and J 2 bases short, with 13 bases between. The whole variable domain, remainder taken from reference TRBV2 and TRBJ2-7, is EPEVTQTPSHQVTQMGQEVILRCVPISNHLYFYWYRQILGQKVEFLVSFYNNEISEKSEIFDDQFSVERPDGSNFTLKIRSTKLEDSAMYFCASATGRTYEQYFGPGTRLTVT.

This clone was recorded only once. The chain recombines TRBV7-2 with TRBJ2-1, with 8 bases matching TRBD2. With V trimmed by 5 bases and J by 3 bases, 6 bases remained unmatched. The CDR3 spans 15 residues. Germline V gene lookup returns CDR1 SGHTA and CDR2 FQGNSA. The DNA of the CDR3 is TGTGCCAGCAGCGTTAGCGGGGAAAACTACAATGAGCAGTTCTTC. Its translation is CASSVSGENYNEQFF. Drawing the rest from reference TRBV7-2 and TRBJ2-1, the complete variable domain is GAGVSQSPSNKVTEKGKDVELRCDPISGHTALYWYRQSLGQGLEFLIYFQGNSAPDKSGLPSDRFSAERTGGSVSTLTIQRTQQEDSAVYLCASSVSGENYNEQFFGPGTRLTVL.

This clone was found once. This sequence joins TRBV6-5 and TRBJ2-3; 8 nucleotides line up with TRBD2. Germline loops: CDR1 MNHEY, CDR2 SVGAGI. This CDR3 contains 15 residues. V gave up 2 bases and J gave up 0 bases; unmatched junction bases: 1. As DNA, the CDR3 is TGTGCCAGCAGTTACGAGCGGGGGAGCACAGATACGCAGTATTTT. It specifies CASSYERGSTDTQYF.

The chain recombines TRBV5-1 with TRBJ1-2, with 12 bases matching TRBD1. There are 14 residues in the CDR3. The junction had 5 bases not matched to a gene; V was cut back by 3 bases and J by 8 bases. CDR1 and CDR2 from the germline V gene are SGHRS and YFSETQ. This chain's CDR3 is CASSWVGQGAGYTF. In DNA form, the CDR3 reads TGCGCCAGCAGCTGGGTGGGACAGGGGGCCGGCTACACCTTC.

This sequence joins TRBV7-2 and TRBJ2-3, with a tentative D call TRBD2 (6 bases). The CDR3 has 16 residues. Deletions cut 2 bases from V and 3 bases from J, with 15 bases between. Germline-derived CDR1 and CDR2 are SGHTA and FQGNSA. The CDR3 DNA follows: TGTGCCAGCAGCTTAAGGGGAGGTGGAACTACAGATACGCAGTATTTT. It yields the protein CASSLRGGGTTDTQYF.

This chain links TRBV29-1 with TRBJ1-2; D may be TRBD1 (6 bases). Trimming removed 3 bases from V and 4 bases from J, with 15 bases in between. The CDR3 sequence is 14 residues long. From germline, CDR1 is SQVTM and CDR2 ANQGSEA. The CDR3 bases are TGCAGCGTTGACAGGGAAGGGGGTATCTATGGCTACACCTTC. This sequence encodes CSVDREGGIYGYTF.

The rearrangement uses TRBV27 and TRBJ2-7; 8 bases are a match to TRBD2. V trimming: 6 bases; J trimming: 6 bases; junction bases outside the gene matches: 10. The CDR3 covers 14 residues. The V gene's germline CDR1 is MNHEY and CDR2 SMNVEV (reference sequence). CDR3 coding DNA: TGTGCCAGCAGGTTCGGGGGGGCGGGAGCCGAGCAGTACTTC. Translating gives CASRFGGAGAEQYF.

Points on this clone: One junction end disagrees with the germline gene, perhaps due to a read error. The chain's CDR3 is CASSRTVEGYEQYF. CDR3 sequence (DNA): TGTGCTAGCAGCCGGACAGTCGAGGGCTACGAGCAGTACTTC. The chain joins TRBV7-7 to TRBJ2-7; D might be TRBD1 (6 bases). CDR3 length: 14 amino acids. Germline V gives CDR1 SSHAT, CDR2 FNYEAQ (reference sequence). Looking up the rest from reference TRBV7-7 and TRBJ2-7 gives the full variable domain: GAGVSQSPRYKVTKRGQDVTLRCDPISSHATLYWYQQALGQGPEFLTYFNYEAQPDKSGLPSDRFSAERPEGSISTLTIQRTEQRDSAMYRCASSRTVEGYEQYFGPGTRLTVT.

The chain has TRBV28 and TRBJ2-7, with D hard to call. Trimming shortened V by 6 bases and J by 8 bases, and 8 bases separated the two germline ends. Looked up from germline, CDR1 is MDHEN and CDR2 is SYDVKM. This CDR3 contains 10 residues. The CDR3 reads CASSWPQQYF. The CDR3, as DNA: TGTGCCAGCAGCTGGCCCCAGCAGTACTTC. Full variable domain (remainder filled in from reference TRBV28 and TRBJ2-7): DVKVTQSSRYLVKRTGEKVFLECVQDMDHENMFWYRQDPGLGLRLIYFSYDVKMKEKGDIPEGYSVSREKKERFSLILESASTNQTSMYLCASSWPQQYFGPGTRLTVT.

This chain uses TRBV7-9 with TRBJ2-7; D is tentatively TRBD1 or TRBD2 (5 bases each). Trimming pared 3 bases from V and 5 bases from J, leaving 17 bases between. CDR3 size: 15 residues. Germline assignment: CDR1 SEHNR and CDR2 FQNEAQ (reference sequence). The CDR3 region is CASSFFPSRANEQYF. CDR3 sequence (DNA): TGTGCCAGCAGCTTTTTCCCTAGCAGGGCAAACGAGCAGTACTTC.

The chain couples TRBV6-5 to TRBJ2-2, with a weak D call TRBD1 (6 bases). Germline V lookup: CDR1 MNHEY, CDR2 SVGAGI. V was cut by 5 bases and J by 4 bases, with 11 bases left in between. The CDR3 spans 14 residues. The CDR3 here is CASSQHRVTGELFF. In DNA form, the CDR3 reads TGTGCCAGCAGTCAGCACAGGGTCACCGGGGAGCTGTTTTTT.

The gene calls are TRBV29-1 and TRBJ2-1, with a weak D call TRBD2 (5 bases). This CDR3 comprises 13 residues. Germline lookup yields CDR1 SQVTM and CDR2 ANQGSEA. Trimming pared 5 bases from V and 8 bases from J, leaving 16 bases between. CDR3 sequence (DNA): TGCAGCGTTTTAGAGGGTTCGGAAGATGAGCAGTTCTTC. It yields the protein CSVLEGSEDEQFF.

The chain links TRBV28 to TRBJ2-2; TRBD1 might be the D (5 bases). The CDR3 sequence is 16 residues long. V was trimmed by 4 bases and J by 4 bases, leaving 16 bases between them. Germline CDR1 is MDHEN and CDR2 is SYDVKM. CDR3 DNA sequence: TGTGCCAGCAGTTGGGGCCCCCTAACCTCCACCGGGGAGCTGTTTTTT. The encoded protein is CASSWGPLTSTGELFF.

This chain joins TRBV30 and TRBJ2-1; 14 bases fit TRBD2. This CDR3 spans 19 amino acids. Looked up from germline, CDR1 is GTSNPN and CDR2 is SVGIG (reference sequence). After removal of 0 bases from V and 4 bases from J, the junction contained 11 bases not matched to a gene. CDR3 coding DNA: TGTGCCTGGAGTGTACAGGGAACGACTAGCGGGAGGGTTTACAATGAGCAGTTCTTC. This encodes CAWSVQGTTSGRVYNEQFF.

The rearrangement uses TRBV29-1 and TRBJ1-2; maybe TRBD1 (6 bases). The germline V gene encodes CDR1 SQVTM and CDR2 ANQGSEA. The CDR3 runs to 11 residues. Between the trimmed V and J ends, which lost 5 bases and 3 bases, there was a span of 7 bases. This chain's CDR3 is CSVNRDYGYTF. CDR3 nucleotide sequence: TGCAGCGTTAACAGGGACTATGGCTACACCTTC.

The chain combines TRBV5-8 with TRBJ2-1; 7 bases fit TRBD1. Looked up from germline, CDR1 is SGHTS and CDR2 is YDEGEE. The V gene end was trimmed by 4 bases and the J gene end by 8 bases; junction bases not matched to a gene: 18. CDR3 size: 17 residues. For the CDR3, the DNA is TGTGCCAGCAGCAGGGGACGAAGGACAGGAAAGGGGGATGAGCAGTTCTTC. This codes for CASSRGRRTGKGDEQFF.

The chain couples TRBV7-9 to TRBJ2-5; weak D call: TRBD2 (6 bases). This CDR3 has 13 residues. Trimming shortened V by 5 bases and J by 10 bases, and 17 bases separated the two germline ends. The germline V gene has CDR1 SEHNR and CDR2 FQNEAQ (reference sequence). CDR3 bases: TGTGCCAGCAGCCCTCGCGGGGCGTGGGGCCAGTACTTC. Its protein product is CASSPRGAWGQYF.

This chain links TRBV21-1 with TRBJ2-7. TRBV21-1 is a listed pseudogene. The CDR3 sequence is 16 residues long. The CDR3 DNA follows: TGTGCCAGCAGCAAAAAGTCATCAGGGGACTCTAACGAGCAGTACTTC. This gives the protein CASSKKSSGDSNEQYF.

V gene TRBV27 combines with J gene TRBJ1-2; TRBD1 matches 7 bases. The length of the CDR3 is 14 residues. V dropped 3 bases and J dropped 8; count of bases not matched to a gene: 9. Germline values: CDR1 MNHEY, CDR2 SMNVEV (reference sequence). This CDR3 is CASSFAGTVLGYTF. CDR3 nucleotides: TGTGCCAGCAGTTTCGCCGGGACAGTATTGGGCTACACCTTC.

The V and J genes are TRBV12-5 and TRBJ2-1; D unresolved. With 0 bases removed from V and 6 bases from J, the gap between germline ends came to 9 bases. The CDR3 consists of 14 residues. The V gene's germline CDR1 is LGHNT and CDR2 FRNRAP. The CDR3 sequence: CASGLVSPGNEQFF. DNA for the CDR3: TGTGCTAGTGGTTTGGTAAGTCCAGGCAATGAGCAGTTCTTC.

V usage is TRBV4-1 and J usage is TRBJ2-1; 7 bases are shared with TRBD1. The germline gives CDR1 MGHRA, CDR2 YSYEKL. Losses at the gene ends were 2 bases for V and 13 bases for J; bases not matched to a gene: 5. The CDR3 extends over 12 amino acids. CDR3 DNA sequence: TGCGCCAGCAGCCAAACAGGGGAAATCCAGTTCTTC. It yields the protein CASSQTGEIQFF.

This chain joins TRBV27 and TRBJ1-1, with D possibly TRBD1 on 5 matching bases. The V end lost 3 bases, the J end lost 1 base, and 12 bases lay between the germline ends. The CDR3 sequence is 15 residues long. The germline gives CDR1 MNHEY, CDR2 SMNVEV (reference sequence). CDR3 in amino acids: CASSLGGTGNTEAFF. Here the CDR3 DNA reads TGTGCCAGCAGTTTGGGGGGAACCGGGAACACTGAAGCTTTCTTT.

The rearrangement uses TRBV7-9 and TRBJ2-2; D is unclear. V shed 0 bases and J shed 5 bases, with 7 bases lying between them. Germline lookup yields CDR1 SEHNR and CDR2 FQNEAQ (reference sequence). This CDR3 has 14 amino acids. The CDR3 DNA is TGTGCCAGCAGCTTAGCACCCGGGACCGGGGAGCTGTTTTTT. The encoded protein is CASSLAPGTGELFF.

CDR3 sequence (DNA): TGTGCCAGCAGCCACCGGGATTTGGGAAACACCATATATTTT. Amino acid sequence: CASSHRDLGNTIYF. V is TRBV5-8 and J is TRBJ1-3; no definite D call. CDR1 and CDR2 from the germline V gene are SGHTS and YDEGEE. The CDR3 runs to 14 residues. Trimming stripped 4 bases from V and 4 bases from J, with 12 bases between. The whole variable domain, remainder taken from reference TRBV5-8 and TRBJ1-3, is EAGVTQSPTHLIKTRGQQATLRCSPISGHTSVYWYQQALGLGLQFLLWYDEGEERNRGNFPPRFSGRQFPNYSSELNVNALELEDSALYLCASSHRDLGNTIYFGEGSWLTVV.